One and the same sample provided the 27 T cell receptor beta chains below, sequenced in a study of shared clonotypes between healthy human individuals. Naive CD8 cells were CD45RO-negative, positively selected for CCR7, excluding terminally differentiated effector memory CD45RA+ cells. Using immunoSEQ multiplex PCR, the repertoire was profiled, and TCRdb retains in-frame clones only, with some absent. The repertoire consists of around 2,000,000 clones, with 93% occurring once and the leading ten covering 1.5% to 2%. Sequencing was performed on naive CD8+ T cells from PBMCs. All receptors come from a man between 18 and 35 years old in good health. Some clones in this sample may be carry-over from other donors' samples.

V and J are TRBV18 and TRBJ2-4; D unresolved. V lost 0 bases and J lost 0, with 9 bases in between. Germline V CDR1 and CDR2: KGHSH, LQKENI. This CDR3 is 16 amino acids long. CDR3: CASSPPELLAKNIQYF. CDR3 nucleotides: TGTGCCAGCTCACCACCCGAACTCCTAGCCAAAAACATTCAGTACTTC. The entire variable domain, with the rest obtained from reference TRBV18 and TRBJ2-4, is as follows: NAGVMQNPRHLVRRRGQEARLRCSPMKGHSHVYWYRQLPEEGLKFMVYLQKENIIDESGMPKERFSAEFPKEGPSILRIQQVVRGDSAAYFCASSPPELLAKNIQYFGAGTRLSVL.

The rearrangement uses TRBV9 and TRBJ2-3; no definite D call. The V end lost 1 base, the J end lost 2 bases, and 8 bases lay between the germline ends. This CDR3 contains 14 residues. From germline, CDR1 is SGDLS and CDR2 YYNGEE. As DNA, the CDR3 is TGTGCCAGCAGCGTATCTTTCCTCACAGATACGCAGTATTTT. Protein product: CASSVSFLTDTQYF.

This chain connects TRBV7-8 to TRBJ2-3; the D gene is possibly TRBD2 (6 bases). The germline CDR1 and CDR2 sequences are SGHVS and FQNEAQ. The V end was cut by 1 base, the J end by 3 bases, with 8 bases between. CDR3 size: 14 residues. The CDR3 sequence is CASSLDAGTDTQYF. CDR3 sequence (DNA): TGTGCCAGCAGCTTAGACGCGGGGACAGATACGCAGTATTTT.

This rearrangement joins TRBV6-5 to TRBJ1-5; D remains unclear. CDR3 length: 15 amino acids. Germline-derived CDR1 and CDR2 are MNHEY and SVGAGI. The ends were cut back, 8 bases at V and 0 bases at J, with 14 bases in the middle. This CDR3 reads CASARRASSNQPQHF. CDR3 bases: TGTGCCAGCGCGCGGAGAGCCTCTAGCAATCAGCCCCAGCATTTT.

This chain uses TRBV6-1 with TRBJ2-2; D not certain. Trimming took 3 bases from V and 8 from J, leaving 10 bases between them. The CDR3 sequence is 13 residues long. The germline V gene has CDR1 MNHNS and CDR2 SASEGT. CDR3 protein: CASSDLFAGELFF. The DNA for the CDR3 is TGTGCCAGCAGTGATCTCTTCGCGGGGGAGCTGTTTTTT.

The V call is TRBV28, the J call TRBJ1-5; D may be TRBD1 (6 bases). Trimming left V 5 bases short and J 0 bases short, with 20 bases between. The CDR3 sequence is 18 residues long. Germline CDR1 is MDHEN and CDR2 is SYDVKM. The CDR3 protein is CASSIIKQGFYSNQPQHF. Written as DNA, the CDR3 is TGTGCCAGCAGTATCATTAAACAGGGATTTTATAGCAATCAGCCCCAGCATTTT. Supplemented by reference TRBV28 and TRBJ1-5, the full variable domain reads DVKVTQSSRYLVKRTGEKVFLECVQDMDHENMFWYRQDPGLGLRLIYFSYDVKMKEKGDIPEGYSVSREKKERFSLILESASTNQTSMYLCASSIIKQGFYSNQPQHFGDGTRLSIL.

The V call is TRBV4-2, the J call TRBJ2-2; TRBD2 agrees at 8 bases. Germline-derived CDR1 and CDR2 are LGHNA and YNFKEQ. The CDR3 runs 17 residues. V shed 2 bases, J shed 5 bases, and the junction held 10 bases outside the gene matches. CDR3 sequence (DNA): TGTGCCAGCAGCCAACGCGGGGGGAGAGGTTATACCGGGGAGCTGTTTTTT. It specifies CASSQRGGRGYTGELFF.

V usage is TRBV11-3 and J usage is TRBJ2-3; a weak D match, TRBD1 (6 bases). The ends were cut back, 3 bases at V and 1 base at J, with 11 bases in the middle. The CDR3 totals 15 residues. Per the germline V gene, CDR1 is SGHNT and CDR2 is YENEEA. This chain's CDR3 is CASSFKPGGTDTQYF. DNA for the CDR3: TGTGCCAGCAGCTTTAAGCCAGGGGGCACAGATACGCAGTATTTT. Using reference TRBV11-3 and TRBJ2-3 for the parts outside the CDR3, the full variable domain is EAGVVQSPRYKIIEKKQPVAFWCNPISGHNTLYWYLQNLGQGPELLIRYENEEAVDDSQLPKDRFSAERLKGVDSTLKIQPAELGDSAVYLCASSFKPGGTDTQYFGPGTRLTVL.

The chain carries TRBV9 and TRBJ1-2, with D possibly being TRBD1 (6 bases). The CDR3 spans 18 residues. The V and J ends lost 3 bases and 5 bases respectively, with 26 bases between them. The germline V gene has CDR1 SGDLS and CDR2 YYNGEE. This CDR3 reads CASSGPGGGSGGLYGYTF. CDR3 in DNA: TGTGCCAGCAGCGGCCCCGGGGGGGGCAGCGGGGGGCTTTATGGCTACACCTTC.

V and J are TRBV7-9 and TRBJ2-7; TRBD1 is a possible D gene (6 bases). Trimming pared 5 bases from V and 2 bases from J, leaving 19 bases between. Germline V gives CDR1 SEHNR, CDR2 FQNEAQ (reference sequence). The CDR3 sequence is 16 residues long. The CDR3 DNA reads TGTGCCAGCAGCCCCCTAACCGGGACATCGACCTACGAGCAGTACTTC. Encoded protein: CASSPLTGTSTYEQYF.

The chain recombines TRBV4-1 with TRBJ2-2, with D possibly TRBD1 on 6 matching bases. Trimming left V 5 bases short and J 6 bases short, with 16 bases between. The germline V gene has CDR1 MGHRA and CDR2 YSYEKL. This CDR3 comprises 15 residues. CDR3 loop: CASSKQQGLAGELFF. The CDR3 DNA sequence: TGCGCCAGCAGCAAACAACAGGGTCTCGCCGGGGAGCTGTTTTTT.

Of note for this clone: One junction end does not reproduce the germline sequence, and a read error may be involved. The chain carries TRBV27 and TRBJ2-3; 9 bases fit TRBD2. Germline-derived CDR1 and CDR2 are MNHEY and SMNVEV (reference sequence). The CDR3 sequence is 15 residues long. CDR3 amino acids: CASSPPGTSRDTQYF. The CDR3 DNA sequence: TGTGCCAGCAGTCCCCCCGGGACTAGCAGAGATACGCAGTATTTT.

The CDR3 loop reads CASSYSWGEPIYEQYF. The DNA of the CDR3 is TGTGCCAGCAGTTACTCCTGGGGAGAGCCTATTTACGAGCAGTACTTC. This chain joins TRBV6-5 and TRBJ2-7; D is perhaps TRBD2 (5 bases). The CDR3 consists of 16 residues. V was trimmed by 0 bases and J by 4 bases, leaving 16 bases between them. The germline gives CDR1 MNHEY, CDR2 SVGAGI.

The rearrangement joins TRBV7-2 to TRBJ2-7; 7 bases match TRBD1. V was pared by 5 bases and J by 4 bases, with 8 bases of the junction left unmatched. The germline V gene encodes CDR1 SGHTA and CDR2 FQGNSA. This CDR3 spans 14 amino acids. The CDR3 loop reads CASSPQGVKYEQYF. CDR3 coding DNA: TGTGCCAGCAGCCCGCAGGGGGTAAAGTACGAGCAGTACTTC. The entire variable domain, with the rest obtained from reference TRBV7-2 and TRBJ2-7, is as follows: GAGVSQSPSNKVTEKGKDVELRCDPISGHTALYWYRQSLGQGLEFLIYFQGNSAPDKSGLPSDRFSAERTGGSVSTLTIQRTQQEDSAVYLCASSPQGVKYEQYFGPGTRLTVT.

This chain links TRBV4-1 with TRBJ2-7, with D possibly being TRBD2 (6 bases). The CDR3 consists of 16 residues. In germline, CDR1 is MGHRA, CDR2 YSYEKL. Trimming cost V 1 base and J 3 bases, with 16 bases left between them. Here the CDR3 DNA reads TGCGCCAGCAGCCAAGGCACCTCCCTAGCGAACTACGAGCAGTACTTC. It encodes CASSQGTSLANYEQYF.

This clone was detected only once. The chain links TRBV6-1 to TRBJ2-7; 8 positions match TRBD1. Germline V gene data show CDR1 as MNHNS and CDR2 as SASEGT. V lost 9 bases and J lost 11; bases outside the gene matches: 15. The CDR3 consists of 13 residues. The CDR3 reads CASLPQDRESEYF. CDR3 coding DNA: TGTGCCAGTCTCCCCCAGGACAGGGAATCGGAGTACTTC.

The chain's CDR3 is CASSLGSSITGNEQFF. In DNA form, the CDR3 reads TGTGCCAGCAGCTTGGGGTCTAGTATTACAGGCAATGAGCAGTTCTTC. The V and J genes are TRBV5-5 and TRBJ2-1; D may be TRBD1 (5 bases). Trimming left V 0 bases short and J 6 bases short, with 16 bases between. The germline V gene has CDR1 SGHKS and CDR2 YYEKEE (reference sequence). This CDR3 has 16 amino acids.

The genes are TRBV4-3 and TRBJ2-2; the match to TRBD2 covers 14 bases. V was pared by 3 bases and J by 7 bases, with 13 bases of the junction left unmatched. The CDR3 spans 19 residues. The germline V gene encodes CDR1 LGHNA and CDR2 YSLEER. CDR3 sequence (DNA): TGCGCCAGCAGCCAGCCCAGGGGACTAGCGGGAGTAGGTGGCGGGGAGCTGTTTTTT. Translated, it gives CASSQPRGLAGVGGGELFF.

V gene TRBV7-8 combines with J gene TRBJ2-7, with D unresolved. This CDR3 region has 14 residues. Trimming stripped 1 base from V and 6 bases from J, with 13 bases between. Germline lookup yields CDR1 SGHVS and CDR2 FQNEAQ. CDR3 sequence (DNA): TGTGCCAGCAGCTTAGTCGGCAGCCGTCGCGAGCAGTACTTC. As protein: CASSLVGSRREQYF.

This clone was seen a single time. Other nucleotide sequences from this sample produce the same CDR3. The chain carries TRBV5-1 and TRBJ2-4, with unresolved D. The CDR3 runs to 11 residues. Trimming shortened V by 0 bases and J by 6 bases, and 1 base separated the two germline ends. Germline-derived CDR1 and CDR2 are SGHRS and YFSETQ. The CDR3 DNA is TGCGCCAGCAGCTTGGGAAACATTCAGTACTTC. Its translation: CASSLGNIQYF. Full variable domain (outside the CDR3, taken from reference TRBV5-1 and TRBJ2-4): KAGVTQTPRYLIKTRGQQVTLSCSPISGHRSVSWYQQTPGQGLQFLFEYFSETQRNKGNFPGRFSGRQFSNSRSEMNVSTLELGDSALYLCASSLGNIQYFGAGTRLSVL.

In regard to this clone: The sample has other DNA sequences that encode this CDR3 too. The rearrangement uses TRBV27 and TRBJ2-1, with 10 bases that match TRBD1. Germline CDR1 is MNHEY and CDR2 is SMNVEV (reference sequence). J gave up 3 bases and V 4 bases, and 0 bases lay outside the gene matches. CDR3 size: 14 residues. CDR3 protein: CASSWTGGYNEQFF. CDR3 nucleotide sequence: TGTGCCAGCAGTTGGACAGGGGGCTACAATGAGCAGTTCTTC.

The CDR3, as DNA: TGTGCCAGCAGCCAGGGACAGAGGGACACTGAAGCTTTCTTT. This gives the protein CASSQGQRDTEAFF. The chain carries TRBV14 and TRBJ1-1, with 7 bases that match TRBD1. Germline trimming cut 3 bases from V and 3 bases from J; bases unmatched to any gene: 4. Germline CDR1 SGHDN, CDR2 FVKESK. There are 14 residues in the CDR3.

V and J are TRBV9 and TRBJ2-7; 10 bases match TRBD2. Germline V gene lookup returns CDR1 SGDLS and CDR2 YYNGEE. The CDR3 is made up of 15 amino acids. Trimming at V came to 3 bases and at J to 3 bases, leaving 6 bases not matched to a gene. CDR3: CASSALSGRGYEQYF. CDR3 nucleotide sequence: TGTGCCAGCAGCGCCCTAAGCGGGAGGGGCTACGAGCAGTACTTC.

The genes are TRBV29-1 and TRBJ1-2; D gene uncertain. The V and J ends lost 8 bases and 4 bases respectively, with 11 bases between them. Looked up from germline, CDR1 is SQVTM and CDR2 is ANQGSEA. CDR3 length: 11 residues. The CDR3, as DNA: TGCAGCAGCGCAGGATTCTATGGCTACACCTTC. It codes for CSSAGFYGYTF.

This rearrangement joins TRBV28 to TRBJ2-7; unclear D gene. Germline CDR1 is MDHEN and CDR2 is SYDVKM. Trimming removed 3 bases from V and 5 bases from J, with 11 bases in between. The length of the CDR3 is 13 residues. In DNA, the CDR3 is TGTGCCAGCAGTTTGATGCCTAGTAACGAGCAGTACTTC. Amino acids: CASSLMPSNEQYF. Supplemented by reference TRBV28 and TRBJ2-7, the full variable domain reads DVKVTQSSRYLVKRTGEKVFLECVQDMDHENMFWYRQDPGLGLRLIYFSYDVKMKEKGDIPEGYSVSREKKERFSLILESASTNQTSMYLCASSLMPSNEQYFGPGTRLTVT.

This clone was recorded only once. This rearrangement joins TRBV27 to TRBJ1-2; D is undetermined. V was clipped by 3 bases and J by 4 bases, with 9 bases between them. The CDR3 has 13 residues. Germline values: CDR1 MNHEY, CDR2 SMNVEV (reference sequence). CDR3 in DNA: TGTGCCAGCAGTTTGGAAATAGGCTATGGCTACACCTTC. The encoded protein is CASSLEIGYGYTF.

The gene calls are TRBV27 and TRBJ2-3; D ambiguous. CDR1 is MNHEY, CDR2 SMNVEV, per germline (reference sequence). The CDR3 has 14 amino acids. V was shortened by 5 bases and J by 1 base, with 10 bases between the two germline ends. The CDR3 DNA follows: TGTGCCAGCAGTGCACAAAAGGGCACAGATACGCAGTATTTT. This gives the protein CASSAQKGTDTQYF.